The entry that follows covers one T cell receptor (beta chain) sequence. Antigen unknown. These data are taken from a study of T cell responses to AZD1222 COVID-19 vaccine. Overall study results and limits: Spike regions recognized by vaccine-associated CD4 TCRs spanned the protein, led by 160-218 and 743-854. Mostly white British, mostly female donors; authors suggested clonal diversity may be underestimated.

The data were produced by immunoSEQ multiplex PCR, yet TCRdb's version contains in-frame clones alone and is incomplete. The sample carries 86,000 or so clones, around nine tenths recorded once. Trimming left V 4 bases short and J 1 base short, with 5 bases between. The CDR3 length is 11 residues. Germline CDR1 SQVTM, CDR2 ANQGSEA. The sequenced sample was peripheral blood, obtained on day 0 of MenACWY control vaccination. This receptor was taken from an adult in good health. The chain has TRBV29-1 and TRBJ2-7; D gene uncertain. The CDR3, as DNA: TGCAGCGTTGGACTTTCCTACGAGCAGTACTTC. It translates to CSVGLSYEQYF.